Shown below are 5 T cell receptor beta chains from a single sample sequenced in a study of blood T cell repertoires in COVID-19 (dated by TCRdb to about 2020). Library prep was done by the immunoSEQ multiplex PCR assay. TCRdb stores this immuneACCESS table with in-frame sequences only. Part of the clones is absent; in the studies checked, under half of the shortfall reflects unresolved V genes, and no reason is known for the rest. In all, the sample holds approximately 450,000 clones, and approximately 90% of those were seen once. The ten largest clonotypes hold 1% to 1.3% of the sample. Sequencing used PBMCs or T cells enriched from blood (not recorded which). The origin of the receptors is a man younger than 40 who had recovered from COVID-19.

This clone was detected a few times. The chain couples TRBV7-9 to TRBJ1-4; D perhaps matches TRBD1 (6 bases). CDR1 is SEHNR and CDR2 is FQNEAQ in the germline V gene (reference sequence). V lost 6 bases to trimming and J lost 3 bases, with 8 bases between them. The CDR3 extends over 13 amino acids. The CDR3 DNA reads as TGTGCCAGCAGGGACAGCGCTAATGAAAAACTGTTTTTT. It translates to CASRDSANEKLFF.

The J gene is TRBJ1-6, the V gene TRBV27, with 8 bases matching TRBD1. V was clipped by 1 base and J by 8 bases; unmatched bases: 4. CDR1 is MNHEY and CDR2 is SMNVEV in the germline V gene (reference sequence). The CDR3 consists of 15 residues. The CDR3 sequence is CASSLLDRVDSPLHF. CDR3 DNA sequence: TGTGCCAGCAGTTTATTGGACAGGGTAGATTCACCCCTCCACTTT.

The genes are TRBV10-3 and TRBJ2-2, with 7 bases that match TRBD2. Per the germline V gene, CDR1 is ENHRY and CDR2 is SYGVKD. There are 15 residues in the CDR3. Unmatched junction bases numbered 7, after V lost 7 bases and J lost 2 bases. The CDR3 loop reads CAINPSGINTGELFF. The CDR3 DNA reads as TGTGCCATCAATCCTAGCGGAATAAACACCGGGGAGCTGTTTTTT.

The chain employs TRBV11-2 and TRBJ1-6, with 8 bases fitting TRBD1. The CDR3 is 16 residues long. CDR1 is SGHAT, CDR2 FQNNGV, per germline. Unmatched junction bases numbered 15, after V lost 5 bases and J lost 12 bases. The DNA of the CDR3 is TGTGCCAGCAGCCCAAGCCTGACAGGGGCCCATAGACCCCTCCACTTT. Amino acids: CASSPSLTGAHRPLHF.

V usage is TRBV21-1 and J usage is TRBJ1-4. TRBV21-1 is a pseudogene locus. The CDR3 has 16 residues. The CDR3 DNA is TGTGCCAGCAGCAAAGGGGGGGGTCAGACTAATGAAAAACTGTTTTTT. Translated: CASSKGGGQTNEKLFF.